The 8 T cell receptor beta chains given below trace back to one sample, sequenced in a study of human T cells and chemical hapten exposure. Time point given: patch test 3, about 24 weeks after DPC sensitization. Treatment of the sample: therapeutic diphenylcyclopropenone sensitization with weekly scalp DPC. TCRdb itself ran the RACE reads through MiXCR, one entry per CDR3 protein. This table holds about 190,000 distinct CDR3 sequences, more than 20% found once. Specimen: whole blood, collected in connection with sensitization to the hapten diphenylcyclopropenone (DPC). The receptor source for this set is a woman aged 40 to 50 with alopecia areata. Some clones in this sample may be carry-over from other donors' samples.

The table lists this clonotype with many counts. V is TRBV10-3 and J is TRBJ2-1; 11 positions match TRBD2. Germline V gene sequence: CDR1 ENHRY, CDR2 SYGVKD. J lost 4 bases, V lost 6 bases, and 5 bases had no gene match. The CDR3 runs 15 residues. CDR3 in DNA: TGTGCCATCAGGGGGACTAGCGGTTCATACAATGAGCAGTTCTTC. This sequence encodes CAIRGTSGSYNEQFF.

This clonotype appeared a few times. This chain uses TRBV4-2 with TRBJ2-1; D not certain. Germline CDR1 and CDR2: LGHNA and YNFKEQ. The V end was cut by 0 bases, the J end by 8 bases, with 14 bases between. This CDR3 is built from 15 residues. CDR3 loop: CASSQEPGNADEQFF. In DNA, the CDR3 is TGTGCCAGCAGCCAAGAGCCCGGAAACGCGGATGAGCAGTTCTTC.

This chain joins TRBV28 and TRBJ2-7; 9 nucleotides line up with TRBD2. Trimming removed 7 bases from V and 5 bases from J; junction bases left unmatched: 6. The CDR3 is 13 amino acids. CDR1 and CDR2 from the germline V gene are MDHEN and SYDVKM. In DNA form, the CDR3 reads TGTGCCAGCATCGGGACTAGCCCAAACGAGCAGTACTTC. Its protein is CASIGTSPNEQYF.

The rearrangement uses TRBV10-3 and TRBJ2-3; TRBD1 matches 10 bases. V shed 8 bases, J shed 5 bases, and the junction held 4 bases outside the gene matches. In germline, CDR1 is ENHRY, CDR2 SYGVKD. The CDR3 loop spans 13 amino acids. Here the CDR3 reads CAIAGTGEDTQYF. The CDR3 nucleotides are TGTGCCATCGCCGGGACAGGGGAAGATACGCAGTATTTT.

The table lists this clonotype with a few counts. The chain recombines TRBV3-2 with TRBJ2-6; the table's D call, TRBD2, was not checked against the DNA. TRBV3-2 is annotated as a pseudogene. This CDR3 has 17 amino acids. In nucleotides, the CDR3 is TGTGCCAGCCTCCTAGTGAGACAAAAAGCTGGGGCCAACGTCCTGACTTTC. Amino acids: CASLLVRQKAGANVLTF.

This clonotype was observed a handful of times. The chain carries TRBV9 and TRBJ1-3; 7 nucleotides agree with TRBD1. The germline V gene encodes CDR1 SGDLS and CDR2 YYNGEE. V dropped 3 bases and J dropped 4; count of bases not matched to a gene: 4. The CDR3 spans 14 residues. Written as DNA, the CDR3 is TGTGCCAGCAGCGCCGGGACAGTCGGAAACACCATATATTTT. Translated, it gives CASSAGTVGNTIYF.

This chain uses TRBV28 with TRBJ2-5; either TRBD1 or TRBD2 may fit D (5 bases each). The length of the CDR3 is 15 residues. The germline V gene has CDR1 MDHEN and CDR2 SYDVKM. Trimming took off 6 bases at V and 2 bases at J, with 16 bases between the two ends. DNA of the CDR3: TGTGCCAGCAGCCGACCGGGACGGGGACAAGAGACCCAGTACTTC. Its protein is CASSRPGRGQETQYF.

A single count supports this clonotype. The V gene is TRBV3-1, the J gene TRBJ2-7, with D possibly being TRBD2 (5 bases). Germline V CDR1 and CDR2: LGHDT, YNNKEL (reference sequence). This CDR3 is built from 15 residues. The V and J ends lost 4 bases and 2 bases respectively, with 15 bases between them. This CDR3 reads CASSPGILGTYEQYF. In DNA form, the CDR3 reads TGTGCCAGCAGCCCGGGGATCCTGGGGACCTACGAGCAGTACTTC.